This T cell receptor (beta chain) came from a study of cytomegalovirus exposure and HLA in healthy donors. Study findings and constraints: Looking again later, the authors saw that most CMV-associated TCR beta chains seemed HLA-restricted. Later analysis placed DRB1 highest and HLA-C lowest in TCR association rates, which differed by HLA locus.

PCR amplification relied on 60 Vbeta primers (plus 13 Jbeta primers). Clones were read by immunoSEQ multiplex PCR, and TCRdb kept only the in-frame ones, dropping some. The table shows about 69,000 clones, with about 74% occurring only once. Only a few counts were recorded for this clone. Its antigen is as yet unknown. From germline, CDR1 is SQVTM and CDR2 ANQGSEA. Trimming pared 1 base from V and 1 base from J, leaving 7 bases between. The length of the CDR3 is 13 residues. Sequenced input: PBMCs. The TCR sequence derives from a woman aged 30 to 39 in good health and CMV-seropositive. The chain combines TRBV29-1 with TRBJ1-1; D is unresolved. The CDR3: CSVEVQQNTEAFF. The CDR3 DNA is TGCAGCGTTGAAGTACAGCAGAACACTGAAGCTTTCTTT.